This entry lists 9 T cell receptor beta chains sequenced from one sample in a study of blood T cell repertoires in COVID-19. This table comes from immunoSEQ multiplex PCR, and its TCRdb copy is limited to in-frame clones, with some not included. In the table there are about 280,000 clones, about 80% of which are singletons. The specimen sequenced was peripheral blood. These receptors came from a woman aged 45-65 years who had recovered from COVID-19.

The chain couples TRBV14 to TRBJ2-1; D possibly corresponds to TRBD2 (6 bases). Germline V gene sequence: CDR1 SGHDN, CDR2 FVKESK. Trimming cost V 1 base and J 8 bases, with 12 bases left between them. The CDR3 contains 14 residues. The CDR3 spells CASSQAPGVYEQFF. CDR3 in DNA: TGTGCCAGCAGCCAAGCGCCGGGGGTATATGAGCAGTTCTTC.

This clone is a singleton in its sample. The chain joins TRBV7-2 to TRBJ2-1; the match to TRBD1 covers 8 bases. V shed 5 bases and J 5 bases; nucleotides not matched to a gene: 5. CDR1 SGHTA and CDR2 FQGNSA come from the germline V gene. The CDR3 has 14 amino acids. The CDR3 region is CASSPGGSDNEQFF. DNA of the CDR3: TGTGCCAGCAGCCCAGGGGGCTCGGACAATGAGCAGTTCTTC.

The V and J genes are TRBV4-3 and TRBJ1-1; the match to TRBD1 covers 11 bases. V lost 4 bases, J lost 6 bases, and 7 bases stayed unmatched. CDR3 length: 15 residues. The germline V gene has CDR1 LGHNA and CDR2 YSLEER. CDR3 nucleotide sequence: TGCGCCAGCAGCCCCTGGACAGGGGGCGTCCCTGAAGCTTTCTTT. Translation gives CASSPWTGGVPEAFF.

In DNA, the CDR3 is TGTGCCAGCAGGAGTAATTCACCCCTCCACTTT. Translated, it gives CASRSNSPLHF. This chain uses TRBV6-5 with TRBJ1-6; D is ambiguous. The CDR3 is made up of 11 amino acids. V was pared by 6 bases and J by 6 bases, with 3 bases between. The germline gives CDR1 MNHEY, CDR2 SVGAGI.

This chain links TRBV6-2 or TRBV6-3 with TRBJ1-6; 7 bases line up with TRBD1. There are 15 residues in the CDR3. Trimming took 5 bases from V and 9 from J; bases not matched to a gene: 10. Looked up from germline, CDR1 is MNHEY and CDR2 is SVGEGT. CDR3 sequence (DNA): TGTGCCAGCAGTCCGTCCTCAGGGGGATCTTCACCCCTCCACTTT. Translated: CASSPSSGGSSPLHF.

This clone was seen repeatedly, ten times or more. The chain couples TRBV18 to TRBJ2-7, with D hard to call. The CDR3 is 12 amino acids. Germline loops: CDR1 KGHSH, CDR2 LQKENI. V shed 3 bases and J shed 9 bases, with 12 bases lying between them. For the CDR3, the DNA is TGTGCCAGCTCACCCCAAGAGCGTTCGCAGTACTTC. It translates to CASSPQERSQYF.

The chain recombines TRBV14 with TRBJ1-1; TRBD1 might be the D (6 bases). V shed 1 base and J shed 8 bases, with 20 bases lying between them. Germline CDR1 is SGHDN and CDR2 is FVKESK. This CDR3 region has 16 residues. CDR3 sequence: CASSQASSGAPGEAFF. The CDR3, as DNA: TGTGCCAGCAGCCAAGCAAGTTCAGGGGCCCCGGGGGAAGCTTTCTTT.

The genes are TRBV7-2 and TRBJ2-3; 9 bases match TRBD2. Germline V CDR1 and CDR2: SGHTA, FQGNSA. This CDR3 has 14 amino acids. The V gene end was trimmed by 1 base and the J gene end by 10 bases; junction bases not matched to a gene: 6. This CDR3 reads CASSLVAGDVSQYF. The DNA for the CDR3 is TGTGCCAGCAGCTTAGTAGCGGGGGACGTATCGCAGTATTTT.

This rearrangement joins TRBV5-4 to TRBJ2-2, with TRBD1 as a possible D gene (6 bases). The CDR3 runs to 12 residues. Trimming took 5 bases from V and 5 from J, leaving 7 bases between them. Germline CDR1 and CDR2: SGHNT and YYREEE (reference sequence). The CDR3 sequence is CASRGGTGELFF. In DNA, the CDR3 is TGTGCCAGCAGAGGGGGTACCGGGGAGCTGTTTTTT.